This T cell receptor (beta chain) emerged from a study of T cell changes during pregnancy in multiple sclerosis. V was pared by 8 bases and J by 6 bases, with 20 bases between. This CDR3 is built from 15 residues. The assay was immunoSEQ multiplex PCR, and TCRdb's table has in-frame clones only and misses some. The sample shows approximately 100,000 clones, roughly 92% of them seen only once. The J gene is TRBJ1-5, the V gene TRBV23-1; a weak D match, TRBD1 (6 bases). TRBV23-1 is an ORF for which the function is uncertain. This TCR was sampled from a female donor with multiple sclerosis, enrolled in a pregnancy study. Specimen: peripheral blood, collected after pregnancy. The CDR3 DNA reads TGCGCCAGCCGCTCTGATTACCACAGGGTTCAGCCCCAGCATTTT. Encoded protein: CASRSDYHRVQPQHF.